The entry that follows covers one TCR beta chain sequence. The antigen this receptor binds is unknown. The record has no base qualities; no much larger clone is one base away. In the prospective study, participants were about 18 to 89 years old, resided in about 25 geographic areas of the United States, and were enrolled through a virtual design. Cohort assignment in the prospective study relied on participant-reported clinical history from a screening survey and a study questionnaire. In the prospective study, mobile phlebotomists collected whole blood, serum and a nasopharyngeal or oropharyngeal swab from each participant. Prospective study participants could optionally give additional blood draws and questionnaires over an approximately 2-month period. Prospective study blood samples were shipped either frozen or at room temperature before DNA extraction. These data are taken from a study of blood T cell repertoires in COVID-19 (dated by TCRdb to between 2020 and 2021). As for the study more broadly: The collaborator samples originated in the United States, Italy and Spain and spanned the acute and convalescent phases of COVID-19. The prospective study material was composed of cDNA or gDNA derived from T cells, B-cell-depleted T cells, or PBMCs. Deeply sampled blood TCRbeta repertoires from subjects exposed to, actively infected with, or recovered from COVID-19 were included in the dataset. The repertoires were released in a freely available public database intended as a resource for research on the immune response to SARS-CoV-2. Samples were obtained from the ongoing ImmuneRACE study (first 160 participants) and from 1,000 to 1,500 subjects provided by 6 global collaborators. Sample metadata almost always included a de-identified subject ID, COVID-19 status, age in years and sex. HLA class I and class II types, where available, came from metadata supplied by the sample provider rather than from assay-based typing. Results and caveats for the whole study, not just this receptor: The quantity of clinical and demographic metadata differed by source and by participant and was supplied without curation.

TCRbeta CDR3 regions were amplified from genomic DNA using the immunoSEQ Assay, a bias-controlled multiplex PCR. Processing in the source paper ran as follows. The number of nucleated cells in each sample was estimated from the amplification of reference gene primers within the assay. To quantify the absolute abundance of each unique TCRbeta CDR3 rearrangement, sequence reads were collapsed and filtered. For each sample, productive Simpson clonality was calculated as the square root of Simpson's diversity index over productive rearrangements. Held by TCRdb, this immuneACCESS table contains in-frame sequences only and omits some clones. Under half of the omission traces to an unresolved V gene where checked; the cause of the rest is unknown. That table supplies the V and J calls and clone size; D and trimming were determined from the DNA. This sample is represented by approximately 250,000 clones; approximately 85% of them were singletons. Of the sample, approximately 9.6% falls within the top ten clones.

The TCR was taken from a woman between 45 and 60 years old with acute COVID-19. Sequenced input: PBMCs or T cells enriched from blood (not recorded which).

The sequence in DNA is TGTGCCAGCAGCCAAGCCCGGGGGGACACAGATACGCAGTATTTT. Its translation reads: CASSQARGDTDTQYF. The sequence joins TRBV3-1 (or the pseudogene TRBV3-2) to TRBJ2-3, with 7 central nucleotides matching TRBD2. Germline trimming amounts to 1 base on V and 2 bases on J, with 3 as the count of junction bases outside the gene matches. For CDR1 and CDR2, the germline V gene (reference sequence) lists LGHDT and YNNKEL. CDR3 length: 15 amino acids, cysteine to phenylalanine. Kept here is only the CDR3 DNA, which spans 45 bases and is read in frame from base 1.